This T cell receptor (beta chain) was sequenced during a study of regulatory and conventional T cells in RAG deficiency. Sequenced by immunoSEQ multiplex PCR; TCRdb stores in-frame clones only, minus some. The sample carries 3,200 or so clones, roughly 92% recorded once. Study-level findings and limits: Shannon entropy was markedly lower and Simpson indices higher in RAG-deficient patients than control T-cell subsets.

Regulatory T cells were sorted from blood as CD4+ CD25-high CD127-low cells. A word on this clone: Its antigen is currently unknown.

These data were also reused for a study on regulatory T cells. That paper notes: Amplification used 52 TRBV primers and 13 TRBJ primers.

This receptor was taken from a human donor in good health. Specimen: CD4+ Tregs sorted from blood.

CDR3 protein: CASSAGGNTEAFF. The CDR3 region has the DNA TGTGCCAGCAGCGCCGGGGGGAACACTGAAGCTTTCTTT. The chain has TRBV6-4 and TRBJ1-1; TRBD1 is a possible D gene (5 bases). The CDR3 runs to 13 residues. The V and J ends lost 6 bases and 1 base respectively, with 9 bases between them. The germline gives CDR1 MRHNA, CDR2 SNTAGT.